This TCR beta chain originates from a study of regulatory T cells in long-lasting Graves disease. With iRepertoire HTBI primers and Arm-PCR of CDR3 regions, TCR beta libraries were built. TCRdb re-derived calls from the multiplex PCR reads in MiXCR, one entry per CDR3 protein. The sample has about 660,000 distinct CDR3 sequences; 25% to 30% are singletons. The CDR3 has 12 amino acids. Trimming removed 8 bases from V and 5 bases from J, with 10 bases in between. Time point: persistent/refractory GD, antithyroid drugs over 5 years with positive TRAb. Extracted RNA from PBMCs served as the source of the TCR library. Nine milliliters of peripheral blood were taken and placed in EDTA tubes.

The receptor was derived from a female donor with Graves disease. Here the sequenced sample was peripheral blood mononuclear cells (PBMCs), taken when the disease was refractory, from a patient treated with antithyroid drugs. This chain connects TRBV12-3 or TRBV12-4 to TRBJ1-5; D remains ambiguous. The CDR3, as DNA: TGTGCCAGCGGGTTGAGTTATCAGCCCCAGCATTTT. Translation: CASGLSYQPQHF.